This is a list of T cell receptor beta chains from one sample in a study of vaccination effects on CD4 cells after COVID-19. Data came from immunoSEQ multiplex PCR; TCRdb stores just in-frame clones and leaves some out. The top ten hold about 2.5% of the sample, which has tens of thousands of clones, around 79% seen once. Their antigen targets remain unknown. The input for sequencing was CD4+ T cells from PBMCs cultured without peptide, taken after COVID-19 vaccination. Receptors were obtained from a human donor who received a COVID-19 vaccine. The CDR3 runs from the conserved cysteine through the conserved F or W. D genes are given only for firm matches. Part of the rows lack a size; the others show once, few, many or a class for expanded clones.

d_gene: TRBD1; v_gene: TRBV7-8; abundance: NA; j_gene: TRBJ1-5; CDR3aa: CASSSGQATGAIKPQHF; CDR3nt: TGTGCCAGCAGCTCAGGGCAGGCCACAGGGGCAATCAAGCCCCAGCATTTT
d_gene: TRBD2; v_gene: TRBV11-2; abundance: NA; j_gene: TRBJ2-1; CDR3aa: CASSSLAGDPLYNEQFF; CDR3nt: TGTGCCAGCAGCTCCCTAGCGGGGGACCCCCTCTACAATGAGCAGTTCTTC
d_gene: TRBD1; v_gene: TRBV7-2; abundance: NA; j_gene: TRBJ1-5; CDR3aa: CASSPRKGADQPQHF; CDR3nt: TGTGCCAGCAGCCCACGAAAGGGGGCTGATCAGCCCCAGCATTTT
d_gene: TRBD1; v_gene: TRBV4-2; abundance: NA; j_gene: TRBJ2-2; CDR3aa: CASSQLVRQTNRGTGELFF; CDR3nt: TGTGCCAGCAGCCAATTAGTGCGACAAACGAACAGGGGGACCGGGGAGCTGTTTTTT
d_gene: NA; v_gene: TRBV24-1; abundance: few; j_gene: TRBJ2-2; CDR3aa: CATSDPSGANTGELFF; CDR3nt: TGTGCCACCAGTGACCCCTCGGGTGCGAACACCGGGGAGCTGTTTTTT
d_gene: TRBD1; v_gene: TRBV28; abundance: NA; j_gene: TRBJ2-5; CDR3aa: CASSLGTGALGGTQYF; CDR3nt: TGTGCCAGCAGTTTAGGGACAGGCGCCCTGGGGGGGACCCAGTACTTC
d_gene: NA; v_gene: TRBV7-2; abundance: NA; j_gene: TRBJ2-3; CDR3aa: CASSPPGLDTQYF; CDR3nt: TGTGCCAGCAGCCCACCAGGGTTAGATACGCAGTATTTT
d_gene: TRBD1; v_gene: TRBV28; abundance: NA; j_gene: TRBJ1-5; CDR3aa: CASSSPRQGIQPQHF; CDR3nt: TGTGCCAGCAGTTCCCCCCGACAGGGTATCCAGCCCCAGCATTTT
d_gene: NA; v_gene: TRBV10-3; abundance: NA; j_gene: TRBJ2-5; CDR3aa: CAISESGQGKTQYF; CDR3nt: TGTGCCATCAGTGAGTCTGGGCAGGGAAAGACCCAGTACTTC
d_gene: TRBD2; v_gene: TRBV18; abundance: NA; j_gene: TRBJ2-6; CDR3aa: CASSPLDAGAGANVLTF; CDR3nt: TGTGCCAGCTCACCATTGGATGCGGGGGCTGGGGCCAACGTCCTGACTTTC
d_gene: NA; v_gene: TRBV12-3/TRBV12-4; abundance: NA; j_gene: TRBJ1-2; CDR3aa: CASHPPVGGYTF; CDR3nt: TGTGCCAGCCATCCCCCGGTCGGGGGCTACACCTTC
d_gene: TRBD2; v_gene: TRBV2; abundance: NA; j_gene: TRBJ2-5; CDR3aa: CASSQGVAGGLRETQYF; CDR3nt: TGTGCCAGCAGCCAAGGCGTAGCGGGGGGACTCAGGGAGACCCAGTACTTC
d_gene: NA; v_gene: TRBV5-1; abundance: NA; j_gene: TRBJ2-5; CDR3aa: CASSPDSQETQYF; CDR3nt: TGCGCCAGCAGCCCCGACTCGCAAGAGACCCAGTACTTC
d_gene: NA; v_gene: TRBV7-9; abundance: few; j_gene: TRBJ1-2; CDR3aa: CASSLDKSYGYTF; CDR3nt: TGTGCCAGCAGCTTAGACAAGTCCTATGGCTACACCTTC
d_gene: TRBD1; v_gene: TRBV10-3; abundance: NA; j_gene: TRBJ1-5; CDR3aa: CAISESRQGARSNQPQHF; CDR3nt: TGTGCCATCAGTGAGTCTAGACAGGGGGCCCGTAGCAATCAGCCCCAGCATTTT
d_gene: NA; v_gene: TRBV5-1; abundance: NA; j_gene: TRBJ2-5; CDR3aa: CASSRGLQETQYF; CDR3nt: TGCGCCAGCAGCAGGGGACTCCAAGAGACCCAGTACTTC
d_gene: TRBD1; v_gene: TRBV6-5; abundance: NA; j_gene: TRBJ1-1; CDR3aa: CASSKSDRVSEAFF; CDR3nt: TGTGCCAGCAGTAAAAGCGACAGGGTATCTGAAGCTTTCTTT
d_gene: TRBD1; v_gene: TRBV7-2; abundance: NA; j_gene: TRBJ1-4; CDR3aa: CASSSQGAANEKLFF; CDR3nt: TGTGCCAGCAGCTCCCAGGGGGCGGCTAATGAAAAACTGTTTTTT
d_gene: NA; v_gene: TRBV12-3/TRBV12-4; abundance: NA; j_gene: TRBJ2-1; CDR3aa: CASCLRRYNEQFF; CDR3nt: TGTGCCAGCTGCCTTAGACGGTACAATGAGCAGTTCTTC
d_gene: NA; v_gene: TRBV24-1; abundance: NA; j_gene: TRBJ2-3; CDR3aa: CATSDLRTGGTDTQYF; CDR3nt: TGTGCCACCAGTGATTTGAGGACGGGGGGCACAGATACGCAGTATTTT
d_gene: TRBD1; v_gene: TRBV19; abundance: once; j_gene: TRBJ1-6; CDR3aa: CASSQEQGSNSPLHF; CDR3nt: TGTGCCAGTAGCCAAGAACAGGGGAGTAATTCACCCCTCCACTTT
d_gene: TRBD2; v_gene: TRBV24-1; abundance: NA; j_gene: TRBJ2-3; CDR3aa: CATSTSGGGSTDTQYF; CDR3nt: TGTGCCACCAGCACCTCTGGCGGGGGGAGCACAGATACGCAGTATTTT
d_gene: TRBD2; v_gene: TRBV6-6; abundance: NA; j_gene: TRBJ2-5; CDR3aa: CASLTGGLETQYF; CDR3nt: TGTGCCAGCCTTACGGGGGGGTTAGAGACCCAGTACTTC
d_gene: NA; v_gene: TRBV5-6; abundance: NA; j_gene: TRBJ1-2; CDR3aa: CASSLGGRGSYGYTF; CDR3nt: TGTGCCAGCAGCTTGGGGGGCAGGGGAAGCTATGGCTACACCTTC
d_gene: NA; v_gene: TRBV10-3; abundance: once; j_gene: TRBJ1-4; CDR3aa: CAISELQGNEKLFF; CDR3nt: TGTGCCATCAGTGAGCTACAGGGAAATGAAAAACTGTTTTTT
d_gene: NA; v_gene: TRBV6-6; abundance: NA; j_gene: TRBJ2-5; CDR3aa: CASSQGGRETQYF; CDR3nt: TGTGCCAGCAGCCAGGGGGGCAGAGAGACCCAGTACTTC